This TCR beta chain was sequenced during a study of immune heterogeneity within non-small cell lung tumors listed by TCRdb under 2018. For context, the study as a whole: By histology, several squamous cell carcinomas, 10 non-squamous carcinomas and 1 tumor not otherwise specified were included. TCR repertoires were analyzed from about 60 tumor loci of some 15 patients, whereas transcriptome data were available for only about 44 loci from some twelve patients. For mutant peptides 8 to 11 amino acids long, netMHCpan-3.0 predicted neoantigen binding to the HLA alleles of each patient. To look at intratumoral immune heterogeneity, the study ran whole-exome sequencing, RNA-seq and TCR beta repertoire sequencing on several spatially distinct regions taken from every NSCLC tumor. Broad study findings and their caveats: Within a given patient, the same dominant CDR3B clonotypes showed up repeatedly across loci, although different tumor locations also carried unique high-frequency clones. Local T-cell repertoire clonality showed a statistically significant but moderate positive correlation with local tumor mutational burden (R about 0.31). High-frequency TCR beta clonotypes were largely distinct between individual patients.

The CDR3 covers 14 residues, taking in both the cysteine and the phenylalanine. This entry keeps only the CDR3 DNA: 42 bases, framed from base 1. CDR1 and CDR2, per the germline V gene (reference sequence), are LNHDA and SQIVND. Trimming at the junction amounts to 9 bases on V and 5 bases on J, and the germline ends lie 19 bases apart. There are many counts of this clonotype. What this receptor recognizes is not known. Base qualities are missing; no much larger clone stands one base away. The TCR beta CDR3 region was amplified with a multiplex PCR system, in which a first round of 10 to 11 cycles was run using 32 V-gene forward and 13 J-gene reverse primers. First-round PCR used a QIAGEN Multiplex PCR Kit, and primer sequences were filed in Chinese patent CN105087789A. Illumina universal primers were added in a second PCR round performed with the Phusion High-Fidelity PCR Kit. The TCR libraries underwent paired-end sequencing with a read length of 151 bp on the Illumina HiSeq X Ten platform. The authors processed their data as follows. Reads lacking multiplex PCR primers were removed with Cutadapt, read pairs were merged with PEAR, and CDR3 regions were called with MiXCR default settings. Repertoire diversity was assessed by Shannon entropy, and clonality was calculated as one minus the Shannon entropy divided by the ln of the count of productive unique sequences. A clonotype counted as a dominant or high-frequency T-cell clone when its frequency was 0.5% or higher. In-frame beta chains were kept once TCRdb had trimmed the public reads at Q25 with fastp and called clones with MiXCR. Entries that share a CDR3 protein sequence are merged under the most common genes and DNA. The V and J calls reflect TCRdb's pipeline rather than the authors' work. The sample table lists approximately 20,000 distinct CDR3 sequences, about 30% of them with a count of one. Clones ranked in the top ten supply 3.5% to 4.5% of the sample.

For the TCR template, genomic DNA was extracted from bulk tumor tissue, and roughly 600 ng of gDNA was amplified for each sample. Multiple biopsies per primary tumor were taken during surgery, spaced as far apart as possible within the tumor mass. The study cohort was described as untreated and was composed of newly diagnosed NSCLC cases undergoing curative surgery. The donors were about 14 patients with newly diagnosed non-small cell lung cancer who were having surgery with curative intent. The resected tumor masses were reviewed by two independent pathologists. Sequencing was performed only on DNA and RNA samples of high quality.

The rearrangement joined TRBV19 to TRBJ1-1, with TRBD1 as a weak D call on 6 bases. Input material: lung tumor tissue. The TCR comes from a man between 40 and 49 years old with non-small cell lung cancer. The DNA is as follows: TGTGCCAGCAAGAAGCAGGCAGGGGAGACTGAAGCTTTCTTT. Its product reads: CASKKQAGETEAFF.